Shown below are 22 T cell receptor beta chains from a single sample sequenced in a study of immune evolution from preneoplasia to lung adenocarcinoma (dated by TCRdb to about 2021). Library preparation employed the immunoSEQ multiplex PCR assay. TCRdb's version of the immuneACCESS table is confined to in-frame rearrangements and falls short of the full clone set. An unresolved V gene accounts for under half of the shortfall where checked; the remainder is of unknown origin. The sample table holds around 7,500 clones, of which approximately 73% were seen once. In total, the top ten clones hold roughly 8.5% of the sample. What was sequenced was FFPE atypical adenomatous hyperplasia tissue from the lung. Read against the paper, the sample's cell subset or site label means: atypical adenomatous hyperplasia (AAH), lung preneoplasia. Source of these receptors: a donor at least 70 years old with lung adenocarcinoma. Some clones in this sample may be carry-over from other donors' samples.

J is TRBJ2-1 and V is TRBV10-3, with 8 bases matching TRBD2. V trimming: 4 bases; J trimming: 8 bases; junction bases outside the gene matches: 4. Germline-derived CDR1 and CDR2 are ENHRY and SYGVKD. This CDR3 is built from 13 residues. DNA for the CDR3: TGTGCCATCAGTGCGGGGGGGCGGGATGAGCAGTTCTTC. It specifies CAISAGGRDEQFF.

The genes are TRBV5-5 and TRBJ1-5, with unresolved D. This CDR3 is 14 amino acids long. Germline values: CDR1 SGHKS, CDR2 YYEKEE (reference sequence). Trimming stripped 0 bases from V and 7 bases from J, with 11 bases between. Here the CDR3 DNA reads TGTGCCAGCAGCTTGGCCCGGGTAGGACAGCCCCAGCATTTT. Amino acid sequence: CASSLARVGQPQHF. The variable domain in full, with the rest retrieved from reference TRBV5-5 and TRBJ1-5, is DAGVTQSPTHLIKTRGQQVTLRCSPISGHKSVSWYQQVLGQGPQFIFQYYEKEERGRGNFPDRFSARQFPNYSSELNVNALLLGDSALYLCASSLARVGQPQHFGDGTRLSIL.

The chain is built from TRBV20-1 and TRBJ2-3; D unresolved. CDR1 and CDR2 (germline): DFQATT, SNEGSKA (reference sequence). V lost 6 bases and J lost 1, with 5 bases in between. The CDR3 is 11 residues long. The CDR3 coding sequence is TGCAGTGCCAGCGGCACAGATACGCAGTATTTT. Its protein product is CSASGTDTQYF.

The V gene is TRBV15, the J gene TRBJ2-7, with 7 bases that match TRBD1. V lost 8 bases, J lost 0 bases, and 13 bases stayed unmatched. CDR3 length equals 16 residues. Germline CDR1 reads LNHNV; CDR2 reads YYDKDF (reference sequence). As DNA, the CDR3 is TGTGCCACCTCAACTAGATACCGGGACAGCTCCTACGAGCAGTACTTC. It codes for CATSTRYRDSSYEQYF.

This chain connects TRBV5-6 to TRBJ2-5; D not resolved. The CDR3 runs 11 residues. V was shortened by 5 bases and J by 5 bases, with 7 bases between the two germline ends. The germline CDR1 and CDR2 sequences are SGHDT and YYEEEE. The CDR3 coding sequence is TGTGCCAGCAGTTTTGGTGAGACCCAGTACTTC. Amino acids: CASSFGETQYF.

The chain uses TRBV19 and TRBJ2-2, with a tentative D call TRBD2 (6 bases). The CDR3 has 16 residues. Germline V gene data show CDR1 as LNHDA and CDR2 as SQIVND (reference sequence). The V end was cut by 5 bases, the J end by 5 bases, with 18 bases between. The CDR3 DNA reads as TGTGCCAGTAGTTGGGACGGGGGAGTTGGGACCGGGGAGCTGTTTTTT. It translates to CASSWDGGVGTGELFF.

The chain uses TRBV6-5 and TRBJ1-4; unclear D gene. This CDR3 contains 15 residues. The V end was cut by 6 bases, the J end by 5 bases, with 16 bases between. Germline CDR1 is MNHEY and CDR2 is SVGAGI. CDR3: CASSPFSTGNEKLFF. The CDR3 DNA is TGTGCCAGCAGCCCCTTTTCTACCGGGAATGAAAAACTGTTTTTT.

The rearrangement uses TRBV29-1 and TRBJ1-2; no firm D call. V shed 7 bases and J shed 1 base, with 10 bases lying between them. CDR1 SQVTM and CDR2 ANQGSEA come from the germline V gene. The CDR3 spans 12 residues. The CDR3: CSGVLNNYGYTF. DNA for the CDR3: TGCAGCGGAGTCCTGAATAACTATGGCTACACCTTC.

For the CDR3, the DNA is TGTGCCAGCAGCGTAGGGGCGGATAGCACAGATACGCAGTATTTT. Translated: CASSVGADSTDTQYF. The chain employs TRBV9 and TRBJ2-3; D remains ambiguous. The CDR3 spans 15 residues. Germline loops: CDR1 SGDLS, CDR2 YYNGEE. The ends were cut back, 0 bases at V and 0 bases at J, with 8 bases in the middle.

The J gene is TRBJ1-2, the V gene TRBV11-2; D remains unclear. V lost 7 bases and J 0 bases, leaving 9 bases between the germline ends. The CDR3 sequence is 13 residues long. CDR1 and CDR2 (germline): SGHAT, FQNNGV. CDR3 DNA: TGTGCCAGCACCCTTACATCTAACTATGGCTACACCTTC. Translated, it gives CASTLTSNYGYTF.

CDR3 loop: CASSQVRDPRTNEKLFF. CDR3 bases: TGTGCCAGCAGCCAAGTCAGGGACCCTCGGACTAATGAAAAACTGTTTTTT. The chain has TRBV7-9 and TRBJ1-4; D may be TRBD1 (5 bases). CDR1 is SEHNR and CDR2 is FQNEAQ in the germline V gene (reference sequence). The V gene lost 5 bases and the J gene lost 2 bases, with 18 bases spanning the gap. The CDR3 extends over 17 amino acids.

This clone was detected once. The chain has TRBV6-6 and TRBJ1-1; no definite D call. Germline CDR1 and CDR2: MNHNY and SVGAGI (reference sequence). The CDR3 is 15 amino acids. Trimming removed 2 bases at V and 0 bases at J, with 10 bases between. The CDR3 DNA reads TGTGCCAGCAGTTACGACCTGCAGATGAACACTGAAGCTTTCTTT. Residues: CASSYDLQMNTEAFF.

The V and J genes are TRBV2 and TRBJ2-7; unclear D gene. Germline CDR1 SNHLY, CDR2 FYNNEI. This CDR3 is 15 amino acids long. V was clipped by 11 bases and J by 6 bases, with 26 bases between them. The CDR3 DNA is TGTGCCGCAGTTAATTACAATGGAAACCTGGGCGAGCAGTACTTC. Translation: CAAVNYNGNLGEQYF.

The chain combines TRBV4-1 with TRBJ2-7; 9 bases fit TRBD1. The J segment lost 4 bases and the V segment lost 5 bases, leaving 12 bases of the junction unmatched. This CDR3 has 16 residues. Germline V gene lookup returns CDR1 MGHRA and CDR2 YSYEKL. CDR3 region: CASSTNHRGQMYEQYF. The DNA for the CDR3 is TGCGCCAGCAGCACAAACCACAGGGGGCAAATGTACGAGCAGTACTTC.

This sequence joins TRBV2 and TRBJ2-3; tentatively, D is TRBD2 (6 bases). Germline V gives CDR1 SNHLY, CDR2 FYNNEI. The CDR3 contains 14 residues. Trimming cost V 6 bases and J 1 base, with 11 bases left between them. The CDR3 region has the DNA TGTGCCAGCAGATTTAGCGGAGGCACAGATACGCAGTATTTT. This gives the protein CASRFSGGTDTQYF.

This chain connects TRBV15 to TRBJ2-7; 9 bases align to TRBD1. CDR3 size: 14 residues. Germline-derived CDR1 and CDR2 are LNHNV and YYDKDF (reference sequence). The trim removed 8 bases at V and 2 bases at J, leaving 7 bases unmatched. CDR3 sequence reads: CATRDRDGTYEQYF. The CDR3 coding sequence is TGTGCCACCCGGGACAGGGATGGTACCTACGAGCAGTACTTC.

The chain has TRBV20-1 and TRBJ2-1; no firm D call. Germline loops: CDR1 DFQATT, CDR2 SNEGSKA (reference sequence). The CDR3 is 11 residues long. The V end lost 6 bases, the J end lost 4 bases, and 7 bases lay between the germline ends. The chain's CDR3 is CSAGPYNEQFF. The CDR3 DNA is TGCAGTGCAGGTCCGTACAATGAGCAGTTCTTC.

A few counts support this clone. CDR3 residues: CASSLQDNTEAFF. CDR3 nucleotides: TGTGCCAGCAGCCTGCAGGATAACACTGAAGCTTTCTTT. This sequence joins TRBV7-3 and TRBJ1-1; no clear D gene. V was cut by 5 bases and J by 2 bases, with 9 bases left in between. Germline V gene lookup returns CDR1 SGHTA and CDR2 FQGTGA. This CDR3 has 13 amino acids.

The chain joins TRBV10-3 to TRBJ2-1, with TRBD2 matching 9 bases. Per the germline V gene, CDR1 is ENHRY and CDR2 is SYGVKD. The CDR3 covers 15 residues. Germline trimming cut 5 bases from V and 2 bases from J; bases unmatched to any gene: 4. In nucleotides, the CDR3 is TGTGCCATCAGTCCTAGCGGGGACACCTACAATGAGCAGTTCTTC. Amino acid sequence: CAISPSGDTYNEQFF.

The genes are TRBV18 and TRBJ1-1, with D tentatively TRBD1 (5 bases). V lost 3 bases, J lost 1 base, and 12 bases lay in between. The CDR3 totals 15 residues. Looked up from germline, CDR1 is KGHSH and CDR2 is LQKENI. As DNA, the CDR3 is TGTGCCAGCTCACCCATTTCTCAGGGGAACACTGAAGCTTTCTTT. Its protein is CASSPISQGNTEAFF. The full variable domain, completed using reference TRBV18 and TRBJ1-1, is NAGVMQNPRHLVRRRGQEARLRCSPMKGHSHVYWYRQLPEEGLKFMVYLQKENIIDESGMPKERFSAEFPKEGPSILRIQQVVRGDSAAYFCASSPISQGNTEAFFGQGTRLTVV.

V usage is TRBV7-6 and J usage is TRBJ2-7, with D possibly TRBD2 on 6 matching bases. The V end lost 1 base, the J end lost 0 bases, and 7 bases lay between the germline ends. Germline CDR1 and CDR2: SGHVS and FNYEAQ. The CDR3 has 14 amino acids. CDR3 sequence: CASSLEEGSYEQYF. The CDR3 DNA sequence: TGTGCCAGCAGCTTAGAGGAGGGCTCCTACGAGCAGTACTTC.

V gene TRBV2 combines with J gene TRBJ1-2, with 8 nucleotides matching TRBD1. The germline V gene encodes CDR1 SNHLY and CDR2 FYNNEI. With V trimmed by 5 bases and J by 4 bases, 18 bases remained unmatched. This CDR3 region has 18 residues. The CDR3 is CASSIPGPDRDGGYGYTF. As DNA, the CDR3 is TGTGCCAGCAGTATCCCTGGACCGGACAGGGACGGGGGCTATGGCTACACCTTC.